The 26 T cell receptor beta chains reported below all come from one sample, sequenced in a study of shared clonotypes between healthy human individuals. Sequencing was performed with immunoSEQ multiplex PCR; in TCRdb, only in-frame clones are kept and a portion is missing. This table has 1.5 million to 1.9 million clones, under 99% appearing once. Source material: naive CD4+ T cells sorted from blood. Subset here: CD45RA+ positively selected. Receptors originate from a man younger than 40 in good health.

The chain employs TRBV18 and TRBJ2-2; D perhaps matches TRBD1 (5 bases). This CDR3 comprises 15 residues. Germline loops: CDR1 KGHSH, CDR2 LQKENI. Trimming pared 3 bases from V and 4 bases from J, leaving 12 bases between. Here the CDR3 reads CASSPVAGFTGELFF. The CDR3 DNA sequence: TGTGCCAGCTCACCGGTTGCAGGGTTCACCGGGGAGCTGTTTTTT.

The chain uses TRBV9 and TRBJ2-1; tentatively, D is TRBD1 (5 bases). Germline assignment: CDR1 SGDLS and CDR2 YYNGEE. The CDR3 covers 14 residues. V lost 1 base and J lost 8, with 13 bases in between. The CDR3 nucleotides are TGTGCCAGCAGCGTAATGTATAGGGGTGATGAGCAGTTCTTC. Its translation is CASSVMYRGDEQFF.

The sample holds one count of this clone. The chain uses TRBV19 and TRBJ2-5, with 15 bases that match TRBD2. Trimming cost V 3 bases and J 4 bases; bases outside gene matches: 6. Germline V gives CDR1 LNHDA, CDR2 SQIVND (reference sequence). CDR3 length: 17 residues. This CDR3 reads CASSMFGTSGRRETQYF. CDR3 sequence (DNA): TGTGCCAGTAGTATGTTCGGGACTAGCGGGAGGCGAGAGACCCAGTACTTC.

The J gene is TRBJ1-1, the V gene TRBV19, with D perhaps TRBD1 (6 bases). This CDR3 has 14 residues. The ends were cut back, 5 bases at V and 1 base at J, with 11 bases in the middle. From germline, CDR1 is LNHDA and CDR2 SQIVND (reference sequence). Here the CDR3 DNA reads TGTGCCAGTAGTTTGGACAGTTGGAACACTGAAGCTTTCTTT. Protein product: CASSLDSWNTEAFF. Supplemented by reference TRBV19 and TRBJ1-1, the full variable domain reads DGGITQSPKYLFRKEGQNVTLSCEQNLNHDAMYWYRQDPGQGLRLIYYSQIVNDFQKGDIAEGYSVSREKKESFPLTVTSAQKNPTAFYLCASSLDSWNTEAFFGQGTRLTVV.

This clone came up once. One junction end disagrees with the germline gene, perhaps due to a read error. V is TRBV7-2 and J is TRBJ2-2; D might be TRBD2 (5 bases). The germline gives CDR1 SGHTA, CDR2 FQGNSA. The CDR3 is 17 residues long. The CDR3 sequence is CASSLASRRLNTGELFF. CDR3 DNA sequence: TGTGCCAGCAGCCTAGCATCGCGGAGACTGAACACCGGGGAGCTGTTTTTT. Based on the CDR3 plus reference TRBV7-2 and TRBJ2-2, the full variable domain is GAGVSQSPSNKVTEKGKDVELRCDPISGHTALYWYRQSLGQGLEFLIYFQGNSAPDKSGLPSDRFSAERTGGSVSTLTIQRTQQEDSAVYLCASSLASRRLNTGELFFGEGSRLTVL.

The chain has TRBV28 and TRBJ2-1, with 7 bases lining up with TRBD1. V was pared by 6 bases and J by 15 bases, with 11 bases of the junction left unmatched. The CDR3 spans 12 residues. Germline lookup yields CDR1 MDHEN and CDR2 SYDVKM. The CDR3 sequence: CASRSTGVVPFF. The CDR3 bases are TGTGCCAGCAGGTCCACAGGGGTGGTTCCGTTCTTC.

The V and J genes are TRBV5-4 and TRBJ1-2; 9 nucleotides agree with TRBD1. The CDR3 contains 15 residues. The germline V gene encodes CDR1 SGHNT and CDR2 YYREEE (reference sequence). V trimming: 0 bases; J trimming: 5 bases; junction bases outside the gene matches: 5. CDR3 amino acids: CASSLGRTGVYGYTF. CDR3 in DNA: TGTGCCAGCAGCTTGGGTCGGACAGGGGTTTATGGCTACACCTTC. The whole variable domain, filled in from reference TRBV5-4 and TRBJ1-2, reads ETGVTQSPTHLIKTRGQQVTLRCSSQSGHNTVSWYQQALGQGPQFIFQYYREEENGRGNFPPRFSGLQFPNYSSELNVNALELDDSALYLCASSLGRTGVYGYTFGSGTRLTVV.

Turning to this clone: Different DNA sequences within this sample yield the same CDR3. The J gene is TRBJ2-7, the V gene TRBV18; D might be TRBD1 (5 bases). CDR3 length equals 12 residues. Looked up from germline, CDR1 is KGHSH and CDR2 is LQKENI. Between the trimmed V and J ends, which lost 4 bases and 3 bases, there was a span of 7 bases. This CDR3 reads CASSRQGYEQYF. CDR3 DNA sequence: TGTGCCAGCTCACGGCAGGGCTACGAGCAGTACTTC.

This clone was detected once. The V gene is TRBV2, the J gene TRBJ2-5; D is ambiguous. This CDR3 has 13 residues. The V end lost 1 base, the J end lost 14 bases, and 17 bases lay between the germline ends. CDR1 SNHLY and CDR2 FYNNEI come from the germline V gene. DNA of the CDR3: TGTGCCAGCAGTGAAGGGCAGGAGATCTTCTTATACTTC. Translating gives CASSEGQEIFLYF.

Turning to this clone: The sample has other DNA sequences that encode this CDR3 too. The V and J genes are TRBV15 and TRBJ2-7; D is undetermined. Per the germline V gene, CDR1 is LNHNV and CDR2 is YYDKDF (reference sequence). The germline V and J ends were trimmed by 1 base and 2 bases, with 6 bases remaining between them. The CDR3 covers 13 residues. CDR3 DNA sequence: TGTGCCACCAGCAGAGGACTGACCTACGAGCAGTACTTC. Amino acid sequence: CATSRGLTYEQYF.

In its sample, this clone was seen once. The J gene is TRBJ1-2, the V gene TRBV9; 7 nucleotides line up with TRBD1. CDR3 length: 11 amino acids. The V segment lost 3 bases and the J segment 11 bases; nucleotides outside the gene matches: 4. Germline CDR1 and CDR2: SGDLS and YYNGEE. The CDR3 loop is CASSARDSYTF. The DNA of the CDR3 is TGTGCCAGCAGCGCACGGGACAGTTACACCTTC.

The V and J genes are TRBV7-3 and TRBJ2-5, with TRBD2 as a possible D gene (5 bases). The V and J ends lost 2 bases and 3 bases respectively, with 16 bases between them. CDR3 size: 16 residues. CDR1 is SGHTA, CDR2 FQGTGA, per germline. CDR3 amino acids: CASSLGLAGPEETQYF. As DNA, the CDR3 is TGTGCCAGCAGCTTAGGCTTGGCGGGTCCTGAAGAGACCCAGTACTTC.

This chain links TRBV11-1 with TRBJ1-3, with 7 bases identical to TRBD1. From germline, CDR1 is SGHAT and CDR2 FQDESV (reference sequence). The CDR3 length is 14 residues. With 5 bases clipped from V and 0 bases from J, the junction kept 1 base outside the gene matches. CDR3 bases: TGTGCCAGCAGCGAGGGGGCCTCTGGAAACACCATATATTTT. Protein sequence: CASSEGASGNTIYF.

The chain has TRBV7-2 and TRBJ1-4; D might be TRBD1 (6 bases). Trimming took off 5 bases at V and 8 bases at J, with 12 bases between the two ends. This CDR3 comprises 13 residues. CDR1 is SGHTA and CDR2 is FQGNSA in the germline V gene. For the CDR3, the DNA is TGTGCCAGCAGCCCGAGGACAGCCGAAAAACTGTTTTTT. Translating it yields CASSPRTAEKLFF.

V gene TRBV18 combines with J gene TRBJ1-3, with 10 nucleotides matching TRBD1. The length of the CDR3 is 20 residues. With V trimmed by 6 bases and J by 3 bases, 20 bases remained unmatched. The germline V gene encodes CDR1 KGHSH and CDR2 LQKENI. DNA for the CDR3: TGTGCCAGCTCGATCAAAGCGGGACAGGGGTCCCTCACGCATGGAAACACCATATATTTT. The encoded protein is CASSIKAGQGSLTHGNTIYF.

The chain employs TRBV18 and TRBJ2-7; the D is unclear. There are 15 residues in the CDR3. The V gene lost 1 base and the J gene lost 7 bases, with 17 bases spanning the gap. The V gene's germline CDR1 is KGHSH and CDR2 LQKENI. The CDR3 DNA follows: TGTGCCAGCTCACCACAGACCCTGAATTATGTGGAGCAGTACTTC. It encodes CASSPQTLNYVEQYF. Complete variable domain (other parts from reference TRBV18 and TRBJ2-7): NAGVMQNPRHLVRRRGQEARLRCSPMKGHSHVYWYRQLPEEGLKFMVYLQKENIIDESGMPKERFSAEFPKEGPSILRIQQVVRGDSAAYFCASSPQTLNYVEQYFGPGTRLTVT.

The V and J genes are TRBV15 and TRBJ1-4; D is ambiguous. V was pared by 8 bases and J by 0 bases, with 7 bases between. The germline gives CDR1 LNHNV, CDR2 YYDKDF (reference sequence). This CDR3 contains 13 residues. The CDR3 DNA reads TGTGCCACCCGATTTGCAACTAATGAAAAACTGTTTTTT. It encodes CATRFATNEKLFF.

The gene calls are TRBV9 and TRBJ1-1; no clear D. CDR3 size: 13 residues. Deletions cut 0 bases from V and 8 bases from J, with 11 bases between. Germline CDR1 and CDR2: SGDLS and YYNGEE. CDR3 residues: CASSVALREEAFF. DNA of the CDR3: TGTGCCAGCAGCGTAGCTCTAAGGGAGGAAGCTTTCTTT. Combining the CDR3 with reference TRBV9 and TRBJ1-1 gives the whole variable domain DSGVTQTPKHLITATGQRVTLRCSPRSGDLSVYWYQQSLDQGLQFLIQYYNGEERAKGNILERFSAQQFPDLHSELNLSSLELGDSALYFCASSVALREEAFFGQGTRLTVV.

The V and J genes are TRBV7-8 and TRBJ2-7; weak D call: TRBD1 (6 bases). This CDR3 spans 14 amino acids. The V gene lost 5 bases and the J gene lost 1 base, with 12 bases spanning the gap. Per germline, CDR1 SGHVS and CDR2 FQNEAQ. CDR3 sequence (DNA): TGTGCCAGCAGCCGTCAAGGGGGATCCTACGAGCAGTACTTC. Translating it yields CASSRQGGSYEQYF.

This chain uses TRBV9 with TRBJ2-7; D not resolved. Germline V gene data show CDR1 as SGDLS and CDR2 as YYNGEE. CDR3 length equals 13 residues. Trimming stripped 2 bases from V and 7 bases from J, with 13 bases between. The chain's CDR3 is CASSVDPSSEQYF. The CDR3 coding sequence is TGTGCCAGCAGCGTCGACCCCTCGAGTGAGCAGTACTTC.

The V and J genes are TRBV5-1 and TRBJ2-1; 7 bases are a match to TRBD1. Germline V gene sequence: CDR1 SGHRS, CDR2 YFSETQ. The CDR3 loop spans 15 amino acids. With V trimmed by 1 base and J by 7 bases, 8 bases remained unmatched. Written as DNA, the CDR3 is TGCGCCAGCAGCTTGATAGGGACAGTCGTGAATGAGCAGTTCTTC. Translated: CASSLIGTVVNEQFF.

The chain carries TRBV6-5 and TRBJ1-3; no definite D call. This CDR3 spans 15 amino acids. Trimming pared 6 bases from V and 0 bases from J, leaving 12 bases between. Germline CDR1 MNHEY, CDR2 SVGAGI. CDR3 sequence (DNA): TGTGCCAGCAGGATTAAACCGAACTCTGGAAACACCATATATTTT. Translation gives CASRIKPNSGNTIYF.

The rearrangement uses TRBV27 and TRBJ2-6; D is unclear. The CDR3 has 13 amino acids. The V gene lost 10 bases and the J gene lost 0 bases, with 7 bases spanning the gap. Germline lookup yields CDR1 MNHEY and CDR2 SMNVEV (reference sequence). The CDR3 DNA sequence: TGTGCCATACGAAGCTCTGGGGCCAACGTCCTGACTTTC. It translates to CAIRSSGANVLTF.

The chain combines TRBV19 with TRBJ1-1; D gene unclear. V was cut by 10 bases and J by 6 bases, with 27 bases left in between. The CDR3 has 16 amino acids. Germline-derived CDR1 and CDR2 are LNHDA and SQIVND (reference sequence). The CDR3 bases are TGTGCCAAACCCTCGTCGGGGAATGTAGGCATGGCTGAAGCTTTCTTT. Encoded protein: CAKPSSGNVGMAEAFF. Supplemented by reference TRBV19 and TRBJ1-1, the full variable domain reads DGGITQSPKYLFRKEGQNVTLSCEQNLNHDAMYWYRQDPGQGLRLIYYSQIVNDFQKGDIAEGYSVSREKKESFPLTVTSAQKNPTAFYLCAKPSSGNVGMAEAFFGQGTRLTVV.

As regards this clone: Other DNA sequences in the same sample also yield this CDR3. The CDR3 DNA is TGTGCCAGCAGCTGGGCCTCAACTAATGAAAAACTGTTTTTT. Translated: CASSWASTNEKLFF. This chain links TRBV28 with TRBJ1-4, with D uncertain. Germline V lookup: CDR1 MDHEN, CDR2 SYDVKM. Trimming took 6 bases from V and 0 from J, leaving 8 bases between them. The CDR3 is 14 residues long.

J is TRBJ2-2 and V is TRBV6-6, with TRBD2 as a possible D gene (6 bases). This CDR3 has 15 amino acids. CDR1 is MNHNY, CDR2 SVGAGI, per germline (reference sequence). Trimming took 5 bases from V and 2 from J, leaving 12 bases between them. The CDR3 here is CASSSGLLNTGELFF. DNA for the CDR3: TGTGCCAGCAGTAGCGGGCTCCTAAACACCGGGGAGCTGTTTTTT.